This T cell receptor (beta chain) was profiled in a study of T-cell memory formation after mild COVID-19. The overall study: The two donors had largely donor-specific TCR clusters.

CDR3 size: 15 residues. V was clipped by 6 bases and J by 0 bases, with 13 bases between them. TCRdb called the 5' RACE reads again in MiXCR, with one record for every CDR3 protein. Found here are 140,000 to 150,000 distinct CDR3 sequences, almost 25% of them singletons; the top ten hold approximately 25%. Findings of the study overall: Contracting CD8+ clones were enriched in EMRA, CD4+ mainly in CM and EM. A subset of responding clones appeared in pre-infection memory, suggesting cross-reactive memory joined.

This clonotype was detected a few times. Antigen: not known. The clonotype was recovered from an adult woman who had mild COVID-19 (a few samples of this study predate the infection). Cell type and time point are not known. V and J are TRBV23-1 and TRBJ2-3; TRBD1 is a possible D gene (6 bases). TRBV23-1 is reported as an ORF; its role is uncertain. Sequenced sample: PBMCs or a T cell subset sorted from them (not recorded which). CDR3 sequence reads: CASRSQGISTDTQYF. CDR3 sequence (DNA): TGCGCCAGCAGGAGCCAGGGGATCAGCACAGATACGCAGTATTTT.